This T cell receptor (beta chain) comes out of a study of T cells in Graves' hyperthyroidism and ophthalmopathy. Trimming removed 5 bases at V and 0 bases at J, with 15 bases between. The CDR3 totals 16 residues. From germline, CDR1 is SGHAT and CDR2 FQNNGV. RNA transcripts served as the template for amplifying TCR beta CDR3 regions. RT-PCR in the first round (using the HTBI primer set) targeted the TCR CDR3. TCRdb passed the multiplex PCR reads through MiXCR, listing each CDR3 protein once. The table lists some 510,000 distinct CDR3 sequences, around 21% of them singletons. This clonotype was obtained from a man aged 18 to 35 with Graves' hyperthyroidism. This chain links TRBV11-2 with TRBJ2-3, with D perhaps TRBD1 (6 bases). The sequenced sample was blood. The CDR3 nucleotides are TGTGCCAGCAGCCGTCGAAGGACAGCTAGCACAGATACGCAGTATTTT. Its translation: CASSRRRTASTDTQYF.